A single sample is the source of the 26 T cell receptor beta chains below, sequenced in a study of blood T cell repertoires in COVID-19. Only in-frame clones appear in the TCRdb table, and some are missing; sequencing was by immunoSEQ multiplex PCR. Among around 150,000 clones, 90% to 95% were seen once, and the ten largest hold roughly 4.5%. The sequenced sample consisted of peripheral blood. These receptors were taken from a woman in her forties or fifties with acute or convalescent COVID-19.

This clone has only one observation. V gene TRBV5-4 combines with J gene TRBJ2-1; 9 bases line up with TRBD2. The CDR3 is made up of 15 amino acids. V lost 10 bases to trimming and J lost 4 bases; unmatched junction nucleotides: 12. CDR1 is SGHNT and CDR2 is YYREEE in the germline V gene (reference sequence). CDR3 sequence: CAVRWEAGGYNEQFF. The CDR3 region has the DNA TGTGCCGTAAGGTGGGAAGCGGGGGGTTACAATGAGCAGTTCTTC.

The chain uses TRBV7-8 and TRBJ1-6; D uncertain. The CDR3 contains 14 residues. With 4 bases removed from V and 7 bases from J, the gap between germline ends came to 11 bases. Per the germline V gene, CDR1 is SGHVS and CDR2 is FQNEAQ. Here the CDR3 DNA reads TGTGCCAGCAGCTCGAGGGAAGGGAATTCACCCCTCCACTTT. Its translation: CASSSREGNSPLHF. Together with reference TRBV7-8 and TRBJ1-6, the CDR3 gives the full variable domain: GAGVSQSPRYKVAKRGQDVALRCDPISGHVSLFWYQQALGQGPEFLTYFQNEAQLDKSGLPSDRFFAERPEGSVSTLKIQRTQQEDSAVYLCASSSREGNSPLHFGNGTRLTVT.

CDR3 in amino acids: CASSQEQVEQPQHF. The CDR3 DNA reads as TGCGCCAGCAGCCAAGAACAAGTTGAACAGCCCCAGCATTTT. This chain joins TRBV4-1 and TRBJ1-5; unclear D gene. Trimming stripped 0 bases from V and 7 bases from J, with 10 bases between. Germline-derived CDR1 and CDR2 are MGHRA and YSYEKL. This CDR3 is built from 14 residues.

The rearrangement links TRBV10-2 to TRBJ1-2; D is possibly TRBD1 (6 bases). V was cut by 10 bases and J by 8 bases, with 17 bases left in between. CDR3 length: 12 residues. Per germline, CDR1 WSHSY and CDR2 SAAADI. In DNA, the CDR3 is TGCGCCACCTACGGAAGGACAGTCGGCTACACCTTC. Translated, it gives CATYGRTVGYTF.

This rearrangement joins TRBV6-4 to TRBJ2-1; D perhaps matches TRBD2 (5 bases). The germline CDR1 and CDR2 sequences are MRHNA and SNTAGT. This CDR3 spans 16 amino acids. The V and J ends lost 0 bases and 2 bases respectively, with 11 bases between them. CDR3 sequence: CASSDSPGIPYNEQFF. In nucleotides, the CDR3 is TGTGCCAGCAGTGACTCGCCGGGAATCCCCTACAATGAGCAGTTCTTC.

The chain carries TRBV5-6 and TRBJ2-7, with no clear D. V lost 0 bases, J lost 2 bases, and 12 bases lay in between. This CDR3 has 15 amino acids. Germline V gene sequence: CDR1 SGHDT, CDR2 YYEEEE. The chain's CDR3 is CASSLGAVSAYEQYF. In nucleotides, the CDR3 is TGTGCCAGCAGCTTGGGTGCAGTGTCAGCCTACGAGCAGTACTTC. Looking up the rest from reference TRBV5-6 and TRBJ2-7 gives the full variable domain: DAGVTQSPTHLIKTRGQQVTLRCSPKSGHDTVSWYQQALGQGPQFIFQYYEEEERQRGNFPDRFSGHQFPNYSSELNVNALLLGDSALYLCASSLGAVSAYEQYFGPGTRLTVT.

J is TRBJ1-1 and V is TRBV12-3 or TRBV12-4; a weak D match, TRBD1 (6 bases). The germline V and J ends were trimmed by 4 bases and 6 bases, with 12 bases remaining between them. CDR3 size: 13 residues. CDR3 nucleotide sequence: TGTGCCAGCAGTTCTTCACAGGGCCCTGAAGCTTTCTTT. Translated, it gives CASSSSQGPEAFF.

The V gene is TRBV5-4, the J gene TRBJ2-1, with D perhaps matching TRBD1 (5 bases). Trimming removed 2 bases at V and 7 bases at J, with 13 bases between. Germline CDR1 SGHNT, CDR2 YYREEE (reference sequence). The CDR3 length is 14 residues. The CDR3 nucleotides read TGTGCCAGCAGCTTTGGTGGGGCCTGGAATGAGCAGTTCTTC. It codes for CASSFGGAWNEQFF.

The genes are TRBV5-1 and TRBJ2-1; 13 bases fit TRBD2. CDR3 length: 16 amino acids. Unmatched junction bases numbered 10, after V lost 4 bases and J lost 9 bases. Per germline, CDR1 SGHRS and CDR2 YFSETQ. This chain's CDR3 is CASSPGLAGSYSEQFF. CDR3 DNA sequence: TGCGCCAGCAGCCCGGGACTAGCGGGGTCATATAGTGAGCAGTTCTTC.

This chain connects TRBV28 to TRBJ2-7, with a weak D call TRBD1 (6 bases). CDR3 size: 14 residues. The V end lost 4 bases, the J end lost 0 bases, and 10 bases lay between the germline ends. The germline gives CDR1 MDHEN, CDR2 SYDVKM. The CDR3 region is CASSSGQISYEQYF. The CDR3 DNA follows: TGTGCCAGCAGTTCCGGACAGATCTCCTACGAGCAGTACTTC.

The chain uses TRBV5-8 and TRBJ1-3, with D possibly being TRBD1 (6 bases). Germline CDR1 and CDR2: SGHTS and YDEGEE. The CDR3 is 15 residues long. Trimming cost V 4 bases and J 0 bases, with 11 bases left between them. The CDR3: CASSRKDSSGNTIYF. For the CDR3, the DNA is TGTGCCAGCAGCCGGAAGGACAGCTCTGGAAACACCATATATTTT.

This clone was counted between two and nine times. Distinct nucleotide sequences in the sample also encode this CDR3. The chain employs TRBV24-1 and TRBJ1-3, with no clear D. The CDR3 has 15 amino acids. The ends were cut back, 2 bases at V and 0 bases at J, with 7 bases in the middle. The germline gives CDR1 KGHDR, CDR2 SFDVKD. The CDR3 here is CATSDSGVSGNTIYF. As DNA, the CDR3 is TGTGCCACCAGTGATTCCGGGGTCTCTGGAAACACCATATATTTT.

The rearrangement links TRBV7-6 to TRBJ1-5, with TRBD1 as a possible D gene (6 bases). Deletions cut 8 bases from V and 0 bases from J, with 20 bases between. The germline gives CDR1 SGHVS, CDR2 FNYEAQ. CDR3 length equals 17 residues. In nucleotides, the CDR3 is TGTGCCAGCGGTAACCTAAAGGGGGGGGCTAGCAATCAGCCCCAGCATTTT. Its protein is CASGNLKGGASNQPQHF.

The chain couples TRBV7-3 to TRBJ2-1, with TRBD2 matching 13 bases. This CDR3 has 14 amino acids. With 6 bases clipped from V and 11 bases from J, the junction kept 7 bases outside the gene matches. Per the germline V gene, CDR1 is SGHTA and CDR2 is FQGTGA. CDR3 sequence (DNA): TGTGCCAGCAGGGACGGGACTAGCGGGGCCCAGCAGTTCTTC. Protein sequence: CASRDGTSGAQQFF.

The V gene is TRBV4-3, the J gene TRBJ2-3; the D gene is possibly TRBD2 (6 bases). The CDR3 loop spans 16 amino acids. V was clipped by 1 base and J by 3 bases, with 14 bases between them. The germline V gene encodes CDR1 LGHNA and CDR2 YSLEER. The CDR3 protein is CASSQGGGMATDTQYF. CDR3 DNA sequence: TGCGCCAGCAGCCAAGGTGGCGGGATGGCGACAGATACGCAGTATTTT.

This clone was observed once. The gene calls are TRBV9 and TRBJ2-3; 8 bases are a match to TRBD1. This CDR3 region has 18 residues. CDR1 is SGDLS, CDR2 YYNGEE, per germline. The ends lost 0 bases at V and 1 base at J; junction bases unmatched: 10. The CDR3 loop reads CASSVGDRGFFGTDTQYF. Written as DNA, the CDR3 is TGTGCCAGCAGCGTAGGTGACAGGGGCTTCTTTGGCACAGATACGCAGTATTTT. The complete variable domain, with remaining parts taken from reference TRBV9 and TRBJ2-3, reads DSGVTQTPKHLITATGQRVTLRCSPRSGDLSVYWYQQSLDQGLQFLIQYYNGEERAKGNILERFSAQQFPDLHSELNLSSLELGDSALYFCASSVGDRGFFGTDTQYFGPGTRLTVL.

On this clone: The same CDR3 arises from other DNA sequences in this sample as well. V is TRBV27 and J is TRBJ1-1, with D possibly matching TRBD1 (6 bases). The CDR3 has 13 amino acids. Per the germline V gene, CDR1 is MNHEY and CDR2 is SMNVEV (reference sequence). Trimming left V 0 bases short and J 5 bases short, with 7 bases between. The CDR3 sequence is CASSLSGATEAFF. The CDR3 bases are TGTGCCAGCAGTTTATCGGGGGCTACTGAAGCTTTCTTT.

The chain links TRBV19 to TRBJ2-1; D possibly corresponds to TRBD2 (6 bases). The CDR3 totals 14 residues. Germline V gene lookup returns CDR1 LNHDA and CDR2 SQIVND (reference sequence). Between the trimmed V and J ends, which lost 6 bases and 1 base, there was a span of 10 bases. CDR3 loop: CASREGRSYNEQFF. CDR3 coding DNA: TGTGCCAGTAGGGAGGGACGGTCCTACAATGAGCAGTTCTTC.

The rearrangement uses TRBV7-2 and TRBJ1-2, with 7 bases that match TRBD1. CDR1 SGHTA and CDR2 FQGNSA come from the germline V gene. J was trimmed by 2 bases and V by 5 bases; bases with no gene match: 5. This CDR3 has 14 residues. The CDR3 DNA reads TGTGCCAGCAGCCCGTACAGGGGAAACTATGGCTACACCTTC. Protein: CASSPYRGNYGYTF. The variable domain in full, completed from reference TRBV7-2 and TRBJ1-2, reads GAGVSQSPSNKVTEKGKDVELRCDPISGHTALYWYRQSLGQGLEFLIYFQGNSAPDKSGLPSDRFSAERTGGSVSTLTIQRTQQEDSAVYLCASSPYRGNYGYTFGSGTRLTVV.

The chain uses TRBV5-6 and TRBJ2-1; 7 bases agree with TRBD1. V lost 4 bases to trimming and J lost 8 bases; unmatched junction nucleotides: 6. This CDR3 comprises 13 residues. CDR1 SGHDT and CDR2 YYEEEE come from the germline V gene. CDR3 coding DNA: TGTGCCAGCAGCCCGGACAGGAGTCATGAGCAGTTCTTC. Translating gives CASSPDRSHEQFF.

The table lists this clone with a count of one. The chain couples TRBV6-1 to TRBJ1-4; D is unclear. There are 15 residues in the CDR3. The V and J ends lost 0 bases and 4 bases respectively, with 9 bases between them. Germline assignment: CDR1 MNHNS and CDR2 SASEGT. The CDR3 sequence: CASSEARQYNEKLFF. DNA for the CDR3: TGTGCCAGCAGTGAAGCTCGCCAGTATAATGAAAAACTGTTTTTT.

V is TRBV5-1 and J is TRBJ1-2; TRBD1 aligns across 7 bases. Germline CDR1 is SGHRS and CDR2 is YFSETQ. This CDR3 is built from 18 residues. V lost 0 bases and J lost 9; bases outside the gene matches: 20. This chain's CDR3 is CASSLAGTATLTRTSYTF. The CDR3 nucleotides are TGCGCCAGCAGCTTGGCGGGGACAGCTACCTTAACCCGTACTAGCTACACCTTC.

The chain employs TRBV12-5 and TRBJ1-1; D remains unclear. Trimming left V 2 bases short and J 4 bases short, with 11 bases between. Germline CDR1 LGHNT, CDR2 FRNRAP. The CDR3 length is 14 residues. CDR3 loop: CASGLSGRGTEAFF. The CDR3 DNA sequence: TGTGCTAGTGGTTTGTCCGGACGGGGCACTGAAGCTTTCTTT.

The genes are TRBV9 and TRBJ1-3, with D possibly matching TRBD1 (5 bases). Trimming removed 4 bases from V and 2 bases from J, with 16 bases in between. The CDR3 spans 16 residues. Germline V gene data show CDR1 as SGDLS and CDR2 as YYNGEE. The CDR3 region has the DNA TGTGCCAGCAGCCCCCGACAGCTATCTCCTGGAAACACCATATATTTT. Its protein product is CASSPRQLSPGNTIYF. Complete variable domain (other parts from reference TRBV9 and TRBJ1-3): DSGVTQTPKHLITATGQRVTLRCSPRSGDLSVYWYQQSLDQGLQFLIQYYNGEERAKGNILERFSAQQFPDLHSELNLSSLELGDSALYFCASSPRQLSPGNTIYFGEGSWLTVV.

This clone was seen just once. The J gene is TRBJ2-3, the V gene TRBV28, with D tentatively TRBD1 (6 bases). The CDR3 length is 18 residues. V lost 3 bases to trimming and J lost 2 bases, with 21 bases between them. Germline V gives CDR1 MDHEN, CDR2 SYDVKM. For the CDR3, the DNA is TGTGCCAGCAGTTTTCCCGTCCTCAGGGGAGAGGACACAGATACGCAGTATTTT. Its translation is CASSFPVLRGEDTDTQYF.

The genes are TRBV27 and TRBJ2-5, with unresolved D. The CDR3 runs 13 residues. V was pared by 1 base and J by 4 bases, with 7 bases between. Per the germline V gene, CDR1 is MNHEY and CDR2 is SMNVEV (reference sequence). The CDR3 DNA reads as TGTGCCAGCAGTTTATTTCGAGGAGAGACCCAGTACTTC. Its protein is CASSLFRGETQYF.